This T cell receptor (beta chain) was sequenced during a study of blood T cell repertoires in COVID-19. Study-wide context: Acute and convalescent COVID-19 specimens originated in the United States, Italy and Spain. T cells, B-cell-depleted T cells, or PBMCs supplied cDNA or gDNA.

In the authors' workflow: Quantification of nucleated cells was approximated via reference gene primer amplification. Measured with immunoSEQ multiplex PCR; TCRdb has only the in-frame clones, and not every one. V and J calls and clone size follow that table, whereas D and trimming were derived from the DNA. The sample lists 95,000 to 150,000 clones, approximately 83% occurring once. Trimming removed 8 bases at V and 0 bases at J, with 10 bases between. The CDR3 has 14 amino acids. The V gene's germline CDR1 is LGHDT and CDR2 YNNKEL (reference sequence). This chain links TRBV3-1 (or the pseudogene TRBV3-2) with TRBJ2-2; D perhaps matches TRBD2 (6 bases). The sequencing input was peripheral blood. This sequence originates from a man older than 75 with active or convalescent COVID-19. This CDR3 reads CASPRDSNTGELFF. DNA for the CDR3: TGTGCCAGCCCACGGGACTCGAACACCGGGGAGCTGTTTTTT.